Sequencing of this T cell receptor beta chain was carried out in a study of Ad26.COV2.S vaccination and SARS-CoV-2 variants (dated by TCRdb to the early 2020s). About the investigation overall: Vaccine-arm donors were drawn from COV1001, a multicentre, randomized, double-blind, placebo-controlled phase I-IIa trial of Ad26.COV2.S in healthy adults. Dosing of Ad26.COV2.S was intramuscular, at either 5x10^10 or 1x10^11 viral particles, delivered as one shot or as two shots spaced 56 days apart. The specificity and breadth of SARS-CoV-2-reactive T cell receptors after Ad26.COV2.S vaccination were assessed by TCRbeta repertoire sequencing. A total of roughly 32 samples were included in the TCR-sequenced set, comprising about 20 Ad26.COV2.S vaccine recipients, 5 placebo recipients and 8 SARS-CoV-2 convalescent individuals. Participants in the trial were split at random into five groups of five each, receiving low-dose or high-dose Ad26.COV2.S once or twice, or else placebo on both occasions. Investigators remained blinded to trial group allocation during experiments and outcome assessment.

The paper's findings and limits, for the study overall: After vaccination, substantial breadth of spike-specific CD8+ and CD4+ T cell responses was reported. Vaccine and placebo recipients had comparable non-spike TCR breadth, which fits with the vaccine containing only spike. According to the authors, total T cell responses may have been underestimated by the TCR breadth and depth analyses. The study was not powered to compare responses between vaccine doses or regimens. Compared with placebo recipients, Ad26.COV2.S recipients showed higher spike-specific TCR breadth (P = 0.0014).

In light of the paper, this sample's treatment or condition label describes: about 20 received Ad26.COV2.S at low or high dose, single or two shots; 5 received placebo; per-sample allocation not given. Repertoires of vaccine and placebo recipients were sequenced from samples collected on day 63 after the first injection. In Cohort 1b, some 25 adults aged 18-55 years were enrolled at a single site in Boston, USA, between 29 July and 7 August 2020. Ad26.COV2.S was a replication-incompetent adenovirus type 26 vector that expressed a prefusion-stabilized SARS-CoV-2 spike protein derived from the original Wuhan strain. After removal of 8 bases from V and 3 bases from J, the junction retains 7 bases not matched to a gene. The CDR3 numbers 14 residues from cysteine through phenylalanine. Here the CDR3 DNA is all that survives: 42 bases in frame from base 1. Based on the germline V gene, the CDR1 and CDR2 sequences are MDHEN and SYDVKM.

Comment on this clone: This clone's antigen is unknown. Per-nucleotide qualities are absent, and no much larger clonotype sits a single base away.

The immunoSEQ Assay was used to sequence TCRbeta CDR3 regions. After extraction, genomic DNA underwent amplification by bias-controlled multiplex PCR, followed by high-throughput sequencing. As for the authors' bioinformatics: To quantify the absolute abundance of every unique TCRbeta CDR3 region, sequences were collapsed and filtered. T cell fraction was estimated by normalization of TCRbeta template counts to usable DNA, with usable DNA being measured through amplification of reference genes present in all nucleated cells. Repertoire TCRs were annotated as SARS-CoV-2-specific by exact matching of V gene, CDR3 amino acid sequence and J gene to a known reactive TCR set. The reference SARS-CoV-2 TCR set came from MIRA and was filtered for enrichment in COVID-19-positive ImmuneCODE repertoires, removing public or cross-reactive TCRs. Based on the MIRA antigens, annotated TCRs were further analysed at the level of specific ORF or position within ORF. Breadth was defined as the number of annotated unique rearrangements divided by the total number of unique productive rearrangements, and depth was defined as the summed frequency of the annotated unique rearrangements. Two-sided Wilcoxon rank-sum tests were used to compare TCR breadth between groups. TCRdb obtained this table from immuneACCESS and retained in-frame rearrangements with V and J assigned. These tables miss some clones; where compared with another copy, unresolved V genes account for less than half of the shortfall, and the remainder is unexplained. V and J calls and clone size are those listed in that table; D and trimming were worked out from the DNA. Present in this sample are more than 350,000 clones, 75% to 95% of which were seen just once. The ten largest clones capture more than 10% of the sample.

The sequence was obtained from a person between 18 and 65 years old who received the Ad26.COV2.S COVID-19 vaccine or a placebo. This chain is built from TRBV28 and TRBJ2-3, with 8 central nucleotides matching TRBD2. Sample: peripheral blood, taken in a trial of Ad26.COV2.S vaccine versus placebo. The CDR3 reads CASERERLTDTQYF. The nucleotide sequence is given as TGTGCCAGCGAGCGGGAGAGGCTGACAGATACGCAGTATTTT.